The 14 T cell receptor beta chains given below trace back to one sample, sequenced in a study of OX40 agonist ivuxolimab in advanced cancers. Only in-frame clones appear in the TCRdb table, and some are missing; sequencing was by immunoSEQ multiplex PCR. Found here are approximately 74,000 clones, just over 90% of them singletons; the top ten hold around 0.31%. The specimen comprised CD4+ or CD8+ T cells sorted from blood, sampled in a trial of the OX40 agonist ivuxolimab. The receptors here all came from an adult with an advanced solid tumor such as melanoma, head and neck, liver or kidney cancer.

This clone turned up a few times. This rearrangement joins TRBV27 to TRBJ2-7; possible D gene TRBD2, 5 bases. The CDR3 spans 17 residues. The V and J ends lost 3 bases and 7 bases respectively, with 25 bases between them. CDR1 is MNHEY, CDR2 SMNVEV, per germline (reference sequence). The CDR3 reads CASSFLPPGSVDEEQYF. The CDR3 DNA reads TGTGCCAGCAGTTTCCTCCCCCCGGGGAGCGTGGATGAAGAGCAGTACTTC.

The rearrangement joins TRBV5-1 to TRBJ1-5; a weak D match, TRBD1 (5 bases). The V gene lost 5 bases and the J gene lost 5 bases, with 11 bases spanning the gap. The CDR3 loop spans 13 amino acids. CDR1 and CDR2 from the germline V gene are SGHRS and YFSETQ. In nucleotides, the CDR3 is TGCGCCAGCAGTCGGGACGGCGATCAGCCCCAGCATTTT. Amino acids: CASSRDGDQPQHF.

J is TRBJ2-1 and V is TRBV10-3; 12 nucleotides line up with TRBD2. Trimming at V came to 11 bases and at J to 4 bases, leaving 6 bases not matched to a gene. In germline, CDR1 is ENHRY, CDR2 SYGVKD. The CDR3 is made up of 14 amino acids. DNA for the CDR3: TGTGCCGCGACTAGCGGGAGCGATTACAATGAGCAGTTCTTC. It yields the protein CAATSGSDYNEQFF.

V and J are TRBV28 and TRBJ1-5, with D tentatively TRBD1 (5 bases). Germline CDR1 is MDHEN and CDR2 is SYDVKM. With 3 bases removed from V and 6 bases from J, the gap between germline ends came to 27 bases. This CDR3 contains 19 residues. CDR3 bases: TGTGCCAGCAGTTTGGGGGGTCCGGGTACGACACATGGGGGTCAGCCCCAGCATTTT. Translated: CASSLGGPGTTHGGQPQHF.

This clone has just one count. The rearrangement uses TRBV27 and TRBJ2-1; D gene uncertain. The CDR3 runs to 15 residues. Trimming took 3 bases from V and 0 from J, leaving 9 bases between them. The germline gives CDR1 MNHEY, CDR2 SMNVEV (reference sequence). The CDR3 nucleotides read TGTGCCAGCAGTTTTGTACCGTTCTCCTACAATGAGCAGTTCTTC. Protein: CASSFVPFSYNEQFF.

The rearrangement joins TRBV6-1 to TRBJ1-5, with D perhaps matching TRBD1 (6 bases). Trimming removed 0 bases from V and 3 bases from J, with 9 bases in between. Germline CDR1 and CDR2: MNHNS and SASEGT. The CDR3 length is 15 residues. The CDR3 coding sequence is TGTGCCAGCAGTGAAGCAGGACAGATCAATCAGCCCCAGCATTTT. It yields the protein CASSEAGQINQPQHF.

This chain links TRBV6-1 with TRBJ2-7, with 7 bases that match TRBD2. Losses at the gene ends were 2 bases for V and 2 bases for J; bases not matched to a gene: 6. This CDR3 contains 15 residues. The germline V gene encodes CDR1 MNHNS and CDR2 SASEGT. CDR3 region: CASSEMASGPYEQYF. The CDR3 DNA reads TGTGCCAGCAGTGAAATGGCTAGCGGCCCCTACGAGCAGTACTTC.

V gene TRBV5-1 combines with J gene TRBJ2-7; TRBD1 or TRBD2 may be the D gene (5 bases each). Trimming took 0 bases from V and 1 from J, leaving 11 bases between them. CDR3 length equals 15 residues. Germline assignment: CDR1 SGHRS and CDR2 YFSETQ. CDR3 nucleotide sequence: TGCGCCAGCAGCTTGGGGGGGAAGATATCCTACGAGCAGTACTTC. It encodes CASSLGGKISYEQYF.

This chain joins TRBV28 and TRBJ1-1; 7 bases match TRBD1. Losses at the gene ends were 7 bases for V and 4 bases for J; bases not matched to a gene: 12. Looked up from germline, CDR1 is MDHEN and CDR2 is SYDVKM. The CDR3 is made up of 15 amino acids. In DNA form, the CDR3 reads TGTGCCAGCACCAAACCACAGGGGAGAGCCACTGAAGCTTTCTTT. Translated, it gives CASTKPQGRATEAFF. The variable domain in full, with the rest retrieved from reference TRBV28 and TRBJ1-1, is DVKVTQSSRYLVKRTGEKVFLECVQDMDHENMFWYRQDPGLGLRLIYFSYDVKMKEKGDIPEGYSVSREKKERFSLILESASTNQTSMYLCASTKPQGRATEAFFGQGTRLTVV.

V usage is TRBV27 and J usage is TRBJ1-2, with D tentatively TRBD1 (6 bases). Germline CDR1 MNHEY, CDR2 SMNVEV (reference sequence). V lost 1 base and J lost 7, with 10 bases in between. This CDR3 has 13 amino acids. The CDR3 region is CASSLLGGRGYTF. The CDR3 DNA reads as TGTGCCAGCAGTTTATTAGGGGGTCGTGGCTACACCTTC.

The chain has TRBV6-5 and TRBJ1-2; 7 bases are shared with TRBD1. The CDR3 is 14 amino acids. The V segment lost 5 bases and the J segment 4 bases; nucleotides outside the gene matches: 7. Germline CDR1 is MNHEY and CDR2 is SVGAGI. CDR3 in DNA: TGTGCCAGCAGTAAACGGGGACAGTTCTATGGCTACACCTTC. Its protein is CASSKRGQFYGYTF.

The genes are TRBV12-5 and TRBJ2-7; D might be TRBD2 (5 bases). CDR3 size: 15 residues. Germline loops: CDR1 LGHNT, CDR2 FRNRAP. V was clipped by 3 bases and J by 7 bases, with 19 bases between them. The CDR3 DNA follows: TGTGCTAGTGGTTTAAGATCGGGGATGTCGGGGGAGCAGTACTTC. Its translation: CASGLRSGMSGEQYF.

J is TRBJ1-2 and V is TRBV15; the match to TRBD1 covers 9 bases. The CDR3 is made up of 17 amino acids. CDR1 is LNHNV and CDR2 is YYDKDF in the germline V gene (reference sequence). Germline trimming cut 0 bases from V and 2 bases from J; bases unmatched to any gene: 7. The CDR3 loop is CATSRDRRGTGNYGYTF. Written as DNA, the CDR3 is TGTGCCACCAGCAGAGATCGGAGGGGGACAGGGAACTATGGCTACACCTTC.

The gene calls are TRBV19 and TRBJ1-5; the match to TRBD1 covers 10 bases. Germline lookup yields CDR1 LNHDA and CDR2 SQIVND (reference sequence). This CDR3 contains 16 residues. The J segment lost 5 bases and the V segment lost 2 bases, leaving 6 bases of the junction unmatched. DNA for the CDR3: TGTGCCAGTAGTATAACAGACAGGGGGCCCCATCAGCCCCAGCATTTT. Translation gives CASSITDRGPHQPQHF.